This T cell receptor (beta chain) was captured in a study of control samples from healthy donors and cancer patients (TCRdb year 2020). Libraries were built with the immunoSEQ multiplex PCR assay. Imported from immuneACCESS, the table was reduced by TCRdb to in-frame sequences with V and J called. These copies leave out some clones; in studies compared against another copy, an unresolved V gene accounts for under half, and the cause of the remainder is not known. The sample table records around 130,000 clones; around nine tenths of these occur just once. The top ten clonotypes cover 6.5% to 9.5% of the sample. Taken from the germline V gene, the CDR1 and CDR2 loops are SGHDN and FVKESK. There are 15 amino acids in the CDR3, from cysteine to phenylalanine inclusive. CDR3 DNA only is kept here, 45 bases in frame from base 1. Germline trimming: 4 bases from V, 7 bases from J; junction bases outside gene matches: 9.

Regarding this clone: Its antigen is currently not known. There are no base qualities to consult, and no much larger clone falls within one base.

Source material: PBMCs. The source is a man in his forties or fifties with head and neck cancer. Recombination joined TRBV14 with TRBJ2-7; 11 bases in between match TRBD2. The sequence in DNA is TGTGCCAGCAGCCCAATAGCGGGAGGGCCGGGTGAGCAGTACTTC. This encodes CASSPIAGGPGEQYF.